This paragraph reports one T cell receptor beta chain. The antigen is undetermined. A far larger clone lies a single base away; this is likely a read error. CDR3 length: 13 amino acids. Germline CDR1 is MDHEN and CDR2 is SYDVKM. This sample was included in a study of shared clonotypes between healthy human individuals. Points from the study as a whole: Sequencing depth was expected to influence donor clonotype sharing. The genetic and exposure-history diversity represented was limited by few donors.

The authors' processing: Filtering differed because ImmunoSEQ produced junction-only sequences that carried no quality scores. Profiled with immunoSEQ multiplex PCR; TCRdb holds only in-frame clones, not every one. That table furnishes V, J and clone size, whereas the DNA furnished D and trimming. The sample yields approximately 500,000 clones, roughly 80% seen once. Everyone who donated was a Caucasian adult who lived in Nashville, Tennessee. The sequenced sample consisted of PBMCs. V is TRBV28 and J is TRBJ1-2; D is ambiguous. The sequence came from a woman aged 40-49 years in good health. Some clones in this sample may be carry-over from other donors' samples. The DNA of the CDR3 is TGTGCCAGCAGCAAGGTACCTAACTATGGCTACCCCTTC. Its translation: CASSKVPNYGYPF.